Following are 32 T cell receptor beta chains from one sample sequenced in a study of OX40 agonist ivuxolimab in advanced cancers. Generated by immunoSEQ multiplex PCR, the TCRdb table keeps only in-frame clones and is missing some. The sample holds 65,000 to 95,000 clones, about 90% seen once. Sequenced here: CD4+ or CD8+ T cells sorted from blood, sampled in a trial of the OX40 agonist ivuxolimab. These receptors originate from an adult with an advanced solid tumor such as melanoma, head and neck, liver or kidney cancer.

The chain employs TRBV6-5 and TRBJ1-4; D gene unclear. Germline CDR1 MNHEY, CDR2 SVGAGI. This CDR3 has 15 residues. With 5 bases removed from V and 5 bases from J, the gap between germline ends came to 15 bases. CDR3 sequence reads: CASSSPVDGNEKLFF. DNA for the CDR3: TGTGCCAGCAGTAGCCCCGTGGACGGGAATGAAAAACTGTTTTTT.

This sequence joins TRBV6-6 and TRBJ1-6; 9 nucleotides agree with TRBD1. From germline, CDR1 is MNHNY and CDR2 SVGAGI (reference sequence). The J segment lost 4 bases and the V segment lost 7 bases, leaving 8 bases of the junction unmatched. The CDR3 runs 16 residues. CDR3 DNA sequence: TGTGCCAGCACCCGGTCGACAGGGGGGTATAATTCACCCCTCCACTTT. It encodes CASTRSTGGYNSPLHF.

The chain uses TRBV6-1 and TRBJ2-2; D may be TRBD1 (5 bases). CDR1 and CDR2 (germline): MNHNS, SASEGT. The CDR3 consists of 14 residues. The V gene lost 4 bases and the J gene lost 0 bases, with 6 bases spanning the gap. CDR3 amino acids: CASSVRANTGELFF. CDR3 DNA sequence: TGTGCCAGCAGTGTCAGGGCGAACACCGGGGAGCTGTTTTTT.

This chain joins TRBV19 and TRBJ1-1; TRBD1 aligns across 7 bases. Unmatched junction bases numbered 0, after V lost 2 bases and J lost 3 bases. Per germline, CDR1 LNHDA and CDR2 SQIVND (reference sequence). CDR3 size: 13 residues. The DNA for the CDR3 is TGTGCCAGTAGTATAACAGGGGACACTGAAGCTTTCTTT. It codes for CASSITGDTEAFF.

The chain combines TRBV7-8 with TRBJ2-1; 7 bases line up with TRBD2. With V trimmed by 0 bases and J by 6 bases, 14 bases remained unmatched. The germline V gene has CDR1 SGHVS and CDR2 FQNEAQ. This CDR3 spans 18 amino acids. The CDR3, as DNA: TGTGCCAGCAGCTTAGCGCTGGGGGGGGGTGGTACAGGCAATGAGCAGTTCTTC. Translation gives CASSLALGGGGTGNEQFF.

The chain combines TRBV9 with TRBJ2-3; D gene ambiguous. V gave up 4 bases and J gave up 4 bases, with 10 bases separating them. The CDR3 extends over 13 amino acids. The V gene's germline CDR1 is SGDLS and CDR2 YYNGEE. The CDR3 here is CASSPRYADTQYF. CDR3 bases: TGTGCCAGCAGCCCCAGGTACGCAGATACGCAGTATTTT.

The rearrangement uses TRBV5-8 and TRBJ2-3; the D gene is possibly TRBD2 (5 bases). CDR3 length equals 15 residues. Trimming took off 4 bases at V and 4 bases at J, with 16 bases between the two ends. Germline V gene lookup returns CDR1 SGHTS and CDR2 YDEGEE. In DNA, the CDR3 is TGTGCCAGCAGCCAGACTATTTCTCGGGCAGATACGCAGTATTTT. This encodes CASSQTISRADTQYF.

The J gene is TRBJ1-6, the V gene TRBV10-2; D not certain. The CDR3 runs 14 residues. V was clipped by 6 bases and J by 9 bases, with 15 bases between them. Germline loops: CDR1 WSHSY, CDR2 SAAADI. This CDR3 reads CASRGHPEGSPLHF. The CDR3 DNA is TGCGCCAGCAGGGGTCACCCCGAGGGTTCACCCCTCCACTTT.

The chain has TRBV5-6 and TRBJ2-7, with D uncertain. CDR1 and CDR2 (germline): SGHDT, YYEEEE. Trimming left V 1 base short and J 4 bases short, with 6 bases between. The length of the CDR3 is 12 residues. The CDR3 DNA follows: TGTGCCAGCAGCTTGTACGAGTACGAGCAGTACTTC. Protein sequence: CASSLYEYEQYF.

The V and J genes are TRBV5-1 and TRBJ2-5, with D perhaps given as TRBD1 or TRBD2 (5 bases each). The V gene lost 1 base and the J gene lost 4 bases, with 8 bases spanning the gap. CDR3 length: 13 amino acids. In germline, CDR1 is SGHRS, CDR2 YFSETQ. The CDR3 reads CASSLKGRETQYF. Written as DNA, the CDR3 is TGCGCCAGCAGCTTGAAGGGGAGAGAGACCCAGTACTTC.

The rearrangement joins TRBV6-5 to TRBJ2-3, with D maybe TRBD2 (6 bases). CDR1 is MNHEY and CDR2 is SVGAGI in the germline V gene. The V gene lost 8 bases and the J gene lost 0 bases, with 12 bases spanning the gap. This CDR3 has 14 amino acids. This chain's CDR3 is CASARGASTDTQYF. The CDR3 coding sequence is TGTGCCAGCGCGCGGGGAGCTAGCACAGATACGCAGTATTTT.

The CDR3 reads CASSATSGGFNEQFF. The DNA for the CDR3 is TGTGCCAGCAGTGCGACTAGCGGGGGATTCAATGAGCAGTTCTTC. The chain has TRBV6-1 and TRBJ2-1, with 12 positions matching TRBD2. The germline V gene has CDR1 MNHNS and CDR2 SASEGT. J was trimmed by 6 bases and V by 4 bases; bases with no gene match: 4. The CDR3 consists of 15 residues.

The chain uses TRBV11-3 and TRBJ2-1, with a weak D call TRBD2 (6 bases). Trimming cost V 1 base and J 8 bases, with 9 bases left between them. The germline V gene has CDR1 SGHNT and CDR2 YENEEA. The CDR3 is made up of 13 amino acids. The CDR3 reads CASSLGGGDEQFF. In DNA form, the CDR3 reads TGTGCCAGCAGCTTAGGTGGCGGGGATGAGCAGTTCTTC. The full variable domain, rest sourced from reference TRBV11-3 and TRBJ2-1, is EAGVVQSPRYKIIEKKQPVAFWCNPISGHNTLYWYLQNLGQGPELLIRYENEEAVDDSQLPKDRFSAERLKGVDSTLKIQPAELGDSAVYLCASSLGGGDEQFFGPGTRLTVL.

The rearrangement links TRBV29-1 to TRBJ2-4, with TRBD1 as a possible D gene (6 bases). V was pared by 5 bases and J by 7 bases, with 27 bases between. CDR1 and CDR2 (germline): SQVTM, ANQGSEA. The CDR3 loop spans 17 amino acids. The CDR3 sequence is CSVRDSIGGGLGNIQYF. CDR3 coding DNA: TGCAGCGTTCGAGATAGCATTGGTGGGGGCTTGGGGAACATTCAGTACTTC.

This chain connects TRBV9 to TRBJ1-1; D gene uncertain. Looked up from germline, CDR1 is SGDLS and CDR2 is YYNGEE. This CDR3 has 14 residues. V lost 0 bases and J 2 bases, leaving 8 bases between the germline ends. CDR3 coding DNA: TGTGCCAGCAGCGTAGCTTCACAAAACACTGAAGCTTTCTTT. Amino acid sequence: CASSVASQNTEAFF.

The gene calls are TRBV5-4 and TRBJ2-5, with TRBD1 matching over 8 bases. The trim removed 3 bases at V and 4 bases at J, leaving 8 bases unmatched. Germline-derived CDR1 and CDR2 are SGHNT and YYREEE (reference sequence). The CDR3 loop spans 15 amino acids. CDR3 nucleotides: TGTGCCAGCAGCTCGCCCCAGGGGGCGGCAGAGACCCAGTACTTC. This encodes CASSSPQGAAETQYF. Drawing the rest from reference TRBV5-4 and TRBJ2-5, the complete variable domain is ETGVTQSPTHLIKTRGQQVTLRCSSQSGHNTVSWYQQALGQGPQFIFQYYREEENGRGNFPPRFSGLQFPNYSSELNVNALELDDSALYLCASSSPQGAAETQYFGPGTRLLVL.

The chain employs TRBV28 and TRBJ2-1, with 8 bases that match TRBD1. The CDR3 is 15 amino acids. Germline lookup yields CDR1 MDHEN and CDR2 SYDVKM. J gave up 7 bases and V 3 bases, and 8 bases lay outside the gene matches. CDR3 loop: CASSLDRALRNEQFF. CDR3 in DNA: TGTGCCAGCAGTTTGGACAGGGCCCTAAGGAATGAGCAGTTCTTC.

Points on this clone: A read error may produce the germline difference seen at one junction end. The chain is built from TRBV7-7 and TRBJ2-3; 8 nucleotides line up with TRBD2. Looked up from germline, CDR1 is SSHAT and CDR2 is FNYEAQ (reference sequence). The CDR3 runs 15 residues. This CDR3 is CASSLLADKPDTQYF. Here the CDR3 DNA reads TGTGCTAGCAGCTTACTAGCGGACAAACCAGATACGCAGTATTTT.

V and J are TRBV13 and TRBJ2-5; 9 nucleotides match TRBD1. J was trimmed by 4 bases and V by 3 bases; bases with no gene match: 6. There are 15 residues in the CDR3. CDR1 PRHDT and CDR2 FYEKMQ come from the germline V gene (reference sequence). As DNA, the CDR3 is TGTGCCAGCAGCTTCTACAGGGGGCGCACAGAGACCCAGTACTTC. It yields the protein CASSFYRGRTETQYF.

This clone occurred once. The V gene is TRBV19, the J gene TRBJ2-1, with 8 bases aligning to TRBD2. V lost 7 bases to trimming and J lost 2 bases; unmatched junction nucleotides: 10. The CDR3 is 16 amino acids. Germline V gene data show CDR1 as LNHDA and CDR2 as SQIVND (reference sequence). This chain's CDR3 is CASTLRSGGTYNEQFF. CDR3 DNA: TGTGCCAGTACTCTTCGCAGCGGGGGCACCTACAATGAGCAGTTCTTC.

This sequence joins TRBV28 and TRBJ1-4; the D gene is possibly TRBD1 (6 bases). There are 14 residues in the CDR3. Germline-derived CDR1 and CDR2 are MDHEN and SYDVKM. Trimming took off 5 bases at V and 5 bases at J, with 12 bases between the two ends. The CDR3 region is CASSEQGGNEKLFF. DNA of the CDR3: TGTGCCAGCAGTGAACAGGGAGGGAATGAAAAACTGTTTTTT.

The chain couples TRBV5-1 to TRBJ2-4; D remains ambiguous. There are 14 residues in the CDR3. The V end was cut by 0 bases, the J end by 5 bases, with 9 bases between. Germline V gene data show CDR1 as SGHRS and CDR2 as YFSETQ. The CDR3 sequence is CASSLAPGENIQYF. CDR3 coding DNA: TGCGCCAGCAGCTTGGCACCGGGCGAAAACATTCAGTACTTC.

The V gene is TRBV28, the J gene TRBJ2-1; 8 bases agree with TRBD1. Trimming removed 3 bases from V and 4 bases from J; junction bases left unmatched: 2. The V gene's germline CDR1 is MDHEN and CDR2 SYDVKM. This CDR3 has 14 amino acids. The CDR3 spells CASSLGQVYNEQFF. CDR3 DNA: TGTGCCAGCAGTTTGGGACAGGTATACAATGAGCAGTTCTTC.

With regard to this clone: Other DNA sequences of this sample code for an identical CDR3. This sequence joins TRBV19 and TRBJ1-6, with TRBD1 identical over 10 bases. The CDR3 has 14 residues. V shed 4 bases, J shed 7 bases, and the junction held 1 base outside the gene matches. Per germline, CDR1 LNHDA and CDR2 SQIVND (reference sequence). Written as DNA, the CDR3 is TGTGCCAGTAGTACGGACAGGGGGAATTCACCCCTCCACTTT. Translation: CASSTDRGNSPLHF.

This chain uses TRBV5-1 with TRBJ2-1, with D tentatively TRBD1 or TRBD2 (5 bases each). The germline V gene has CDR1 SGHRS and CDR2 YFSETQ. V was shortened by 0 bases and J by 5 bases, with 18 bases between the two germline ends. CDR3 length equals 17 residues. This CDR3 is CASSLEGSGDGHNEQFF. The CDR3 nucleotides are TGCGCCAGCAGCTTGGAAGGGTCTGGGGACGGACACAATGAGCAGTTCTTC.

This clone came up once. The rearrangement links TRBV18 to TRBJ2-2; 10 bases map to TRBD1. The CDR3 spans 18 residues. The J segment lost 3 bases and the V segment lost 3 bases, leaving 10 bases of the junction unmatched. CDR1 and CDR2 (germline): KGHSH, LQKENI. The CDR3 sequence: CASSPNDFGQGDTGELFF. The CDR3 DNA follows: TGTGCCAGCTCACCTAACGATTTTGGACAGGGGGACACCGGGGAGCTGTTTTTT.

The chain's CDR3 is CAWSLSATGSSTDTQYF. The DNA for the CDR3 is TGTGCCTGGAGTCTAAGCGCGACAGGGAGCAGCACAGATACGCAGTATTTT. The chain uses TRBV30 and TRBJ2-3; 7 bases fit TRBD1. The CDR3 contains 17 residues. Germline trimming cut 2 bases from V and 0 bases from J; bases unmatched to any gene: 11. Germline assignment: CDR1 GTSNPN and CDR2 SVGIG (reference sequence). The variable domain in full, completed from reference TRBV30 and TRBJ2-3, reads SQTIHQWPATLVQPVGSPLSLECTVEGTSNPNLYWYRQAAGRGLQLLFYSVGIGQISSEVPQNLSASRPQDRQFILSSKKLLLSDSGFYLCAWSLSATGSSTDTQYFGPGTRLTVL.

Only one count was recorded for this clone. The rearrangement uses TRBV7-2 and TRBJ1-6; D unresolved. V lost 3 bases to trimming and J lost 8 bases, with 14 bases between them. Germline V gene lookup returns CDR1 SGHTA and CDR2 FQGNSA. CDR3 length: 15 residues. In nucleotides, the CDR3 is TGTGCCAGCAGCTTTCTTGTCCCGAGGGATTCACCCCTCCACTTT. This translates into CASSFLVPRDSPLHF. Drawing the rest from reference TRBV7-2 and TRBJ1-6, the complete variable domain is GAGVSQSPSNKVTEKGKDVELRCDPISGHTALYWYRQSLGQGLEFLIYFQGNSAPDKSGLPSDRFSAERTGGSVSTLTIQRTQQEDSAVYLCASSFLVPRDSPLHFGNGTRLTVT.

The chain carries TRBV5-4 and TRBJ2-5; TRBD2 aligns across 8 bases. Per the germline V gene, CDR1 is SGHNT and CDR2 is YYREEE (reference sequence). The CDR3 length is 15 residues. Trimming removed 2 bases from V and 0 bases from J; junction bases left unmatched: 3. The DNA of the CDR3 is TGTGCCAGCAGCTTCGGACTAGCCAACCAAGAGACCCAGTACTTC. It encodes CASSFGLANQETQYF.

This chain uses TRBV4-1 with TRBJ2-7, with TRBD1 matching over 9 bases. Germline CDR1 reads MGHRA; CDR2 reads YSYEKL. With 4 bases clipped from V and 4 bases from J, the junction kept 5 bases outside the gene matches. The CDR3 spans 14 residues. CDR3 residues: CASSLPGTGYEQYF. CDR3 DNA: TGCGCCAGCAGCCTTCCCGGGACAGGGTACGAGCAGTACTTC.

The chain is built from TRBV10-1 and TRBJ1-2; D gene unclear. The germline V and J ends were trimmed by 2 bases and 4 bases, with 8 bases remaining between them. Germline V gene data show CDR1 as WNHNN and CDR2 as SYGVQD (reference sequence). The CDR3 contains 13 residues. In DNA form, the CDR3 reads TGCGCCAGCAGTGAGAACCTGGGCTATGGCTACACCTTC. Translation: CASSENLGYGYTF.

The chain has TRBV6-5 and TRBJ2-3, with D perhaps matching TRBD1 or TRBD2 (5 bases each). Trimming removed 6 bases at V and 1 base at J, with 8 bases between. Germline V CDR1 and CDR2: MNHEY, SVGAGI. There are 13 residues in the CDR3. CDR3 amino acids: CASSRDGTDTQYF. CDR3 coding DNA: TGTGCCAGCAGCCGGGACGGCACAGATACGCAGTATTTT.